A single sample is the source of the 7 T cell receptor beta chains below, sequenced in a study of T cells in Graves' hyperthyroidism and ophthalmopathy. Amplified TCR beta CDR3 regions derived from RNA transcripts. The HTBI primer set was used in a first-round RT-PCR of the TCR CDR3. Via MiXCR, TCRdb re-called the multiplex PCR reads, giving one row per CDR3 protein. The sample includes around 180,000 distinct CDR3 sequences, over 15% of them seen just once. The specimen sequenced was blood. The source is a woman between 45 and 65 years old with Graves' hyperthyroidism.

Details on this clonotype: With a much larger clone just one base away, this may be a read error. V gene TRBV5-1 combines with J gene TRBJ1-1; D gene uncertain. Germline V gene lookup returns CDR1 SGHRS and CDR2 YFSETQ. The CDR3 is 13 amino acids. The DNA for the CDR3 is TGCGCCGGCAGCTGGGAACTGGGGACTGAAGCTTTCTTT. Translation gives CAGSWELGTEAFF.

This chain connects TRBV6-1 to TRBJ2-5; tentative D call: TRBD1 (5 bases). The CDR3 has 15 residues. V lost 5 bases, J lost 1 base, and 14 bases lay in between. Germline-derived CDR1 and CDR2 are MNHNS and SASEGT. The CDR3 DNA reads as TGTGCCAGCAGTACCCTAGGGGCGGCCCAAGAGACCCAGTACTTC. This translates into CASSTLGAAQETQYF.

This clonotype has ten or more counts. The gene calls are TRBV7-8 and TRBJ2-1, with TRBD2 as a possible D gene (5 bases). Germline assignment: CDR1 SGHVS and CDR2 FQNEAQ. V gave up 2 bases and J gave up 6 bases, with 14 bases separating them. The CDR3 sequence is 15 residues long. CDR3 in DNA: TGTGCCAGCAGCTTACAGAGGGCGCTCGTCAATGAGCAGTTCTTC. Protein sequence: CASSLQRALVNEQFF.

Concerning this clonotype: A much larger clonotype is one base distant, so this may be a read error. V is TRBV5-1 and J is TRBJ1-4; 7 bases map to TRBD1. The length of the CDR3 is 16 residues. After removal of 4 bases from V and 1 base from J, the junction contained 7 bases not matched to a gene. Germline V gene data show CDR1 as SGHRS and CDR2 as YFSETQ. The CDR3 coding sequence is TGCGCCAGCAGCGTCCATACAGGGGAAACTAATGAAAAACTGTTTTTT. Its protein product is CASSVHTGETNEKLFF. The complete variable domain, with remaining parts taken from reference TRBV5-1 and TRBJ1-4, reads KAGVTQTPRYLIKTRGQQVTLSCSPISGHRSVSWYQQTPGQGLQFLFEYFSETQRNKGNFPGRFSGRQFSNSRSEMNVSTLELGDSALYLCASSVHTGETNEKLFFGSGTQLSVL.

V is TRBV19 and J is TRBJ1-5; D gene unclear. Germline CDR1 is LNHDA and CDR2 is SQIVND (reference sequence). CDR3 size: 13 residues. Trimming pared 4 bases from V and 4 bases from J, leaving 8 bases between. CDR3 sequence: CASSTVSNQPQHF. CDR3 coding DNA: TGTGCCAGTAGTACGGTTTCTAATCAGCCCCAGCATTTT.

The chain employs TRBV6-4 and TRBJ1-3; 9 bases are a match to TRBD1. The trim removed 3 bases at V and 3 bases at J, leaving 6 bases unmatched. This CDR3 spans 16 amino acids. The germline CDR1 and CDR2 sequences are MRHNA and SNTAGT. The CDR3 DNA reads TGTGCCAGCAGTGAGCCCCGGGACAGGGATGGAAACACCATATATTTT. Translating it yields CASSEPRDRDGNTIYF.

At least ten counts were recorded for this clonotype. This chain joins TRBV7-9 and TRBJ2-5, with 7 bases identical to TRBD2. J was trimmed by 2 bases and V by 4 bases; bases with no gene match: 10. The CDR3 is made up of 16 amino acids. Per germline, CDR1 SEHNR and CDR2 FQNEAQ (reference sequence). In DNA, the CDR3 is TGTGCCAGCAGCTCCTTCGGGCTAGCGGAGCAAGAGACCCAGTACTTC. Its translation is CASSSFGLAEQETQYF.